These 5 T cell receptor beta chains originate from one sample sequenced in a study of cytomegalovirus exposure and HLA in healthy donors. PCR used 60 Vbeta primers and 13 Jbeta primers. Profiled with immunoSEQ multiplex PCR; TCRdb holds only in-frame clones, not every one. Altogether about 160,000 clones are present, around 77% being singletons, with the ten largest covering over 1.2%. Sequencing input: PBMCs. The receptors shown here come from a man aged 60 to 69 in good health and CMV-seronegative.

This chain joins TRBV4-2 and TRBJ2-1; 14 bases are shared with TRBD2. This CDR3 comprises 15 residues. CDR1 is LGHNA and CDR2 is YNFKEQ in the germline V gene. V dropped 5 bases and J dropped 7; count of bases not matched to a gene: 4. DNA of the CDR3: TGTGCCAGCAGCTACGGGACTAGCGGGGGAAATGAGCAGTTCTTC. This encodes CASSYGTSGGNEQFF.

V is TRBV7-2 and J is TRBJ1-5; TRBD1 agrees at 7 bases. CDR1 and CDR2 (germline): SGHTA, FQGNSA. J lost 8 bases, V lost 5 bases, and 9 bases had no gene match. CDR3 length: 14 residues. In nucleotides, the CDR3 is TGTGCCAGCAGCGAAACAGGGGAGGTCAAGCCCCAGCATTTT. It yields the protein CASSETGEVKPQHF.

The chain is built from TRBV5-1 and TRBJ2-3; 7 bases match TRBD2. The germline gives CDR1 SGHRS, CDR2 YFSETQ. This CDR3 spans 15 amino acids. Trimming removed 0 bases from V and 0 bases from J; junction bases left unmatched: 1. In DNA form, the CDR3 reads TGCGCCAGCAGCTTGGTTAGCGGGAGCACAGATACGCAGTATTTT. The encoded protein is CASSLVSGSTDTQYF.

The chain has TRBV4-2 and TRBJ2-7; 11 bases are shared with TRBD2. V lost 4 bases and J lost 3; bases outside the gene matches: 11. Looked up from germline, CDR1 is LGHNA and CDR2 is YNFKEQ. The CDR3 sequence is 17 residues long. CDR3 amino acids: CASSRGLAGGRFYEQYF. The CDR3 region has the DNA TGTGCCAGCAGCCGGGGGCTAGCGGGAGGACGTTTCTACGAGCAGTACTTC.

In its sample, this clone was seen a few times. CDR3 nucleotides: TGTGCCAGCAGGACTCTAGCGGGAGGGCCGACCGGGGAGCTGTTTTTT. Residues: CASRTLAGGPTGELFF. V usage is TRBV7-9 and J usage is TRBJ2-2, with 12 bases matching TRBD2. V was pared by 6 bases and J by 5 bases, with 7 bases of the junction left unmatched. The CDR3 length is 16 residues. From germline, CDR1 is SEHNR and CDR2 FQNEAQ (reference sequence). Supplemented by reference TRBV7-9 and TRBJ2-2, the full variable domain reads DTGVSQNPRHKITKRGQNVTFRCDPISEHNRLYWYRQTLGQGPEFLTYFQNEAQLEKSRLLSDRFSAERPKGSFSTLEIQRTEQGDSAMYLCASRTLAGGPTGELFFGEGSRLTVL.